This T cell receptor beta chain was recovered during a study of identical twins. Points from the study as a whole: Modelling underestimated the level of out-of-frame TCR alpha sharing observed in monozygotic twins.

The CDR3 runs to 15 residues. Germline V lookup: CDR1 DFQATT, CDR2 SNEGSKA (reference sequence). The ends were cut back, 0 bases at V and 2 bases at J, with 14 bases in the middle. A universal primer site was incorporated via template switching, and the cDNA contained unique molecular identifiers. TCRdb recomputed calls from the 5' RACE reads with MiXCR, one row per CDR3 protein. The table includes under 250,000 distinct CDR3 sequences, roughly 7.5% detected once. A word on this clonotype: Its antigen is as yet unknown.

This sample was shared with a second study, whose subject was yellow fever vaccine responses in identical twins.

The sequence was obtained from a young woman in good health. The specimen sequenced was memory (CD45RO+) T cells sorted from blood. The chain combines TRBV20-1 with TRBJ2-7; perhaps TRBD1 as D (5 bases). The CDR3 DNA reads TGCAGTGCTAGAGATCGTTCAGGGAACACCTACGAGCAGTACTTC. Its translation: CSARDRSGNTYEQYF.